This entry concerns a single TCR beta chain. The specificity of this receptor is unknown. The input lacks base qualities; no much larger clone sits a single base away. TCRdb shows the sequencer as Illumina HiSeq 1500. The public reads were run again by TCRdb, first through fastp at Q25 and then through MiXCR, and only productive beta chains were kept. Every distinct CDR3 protein forms one entry, paired with its most common genes and DNA. The sample has approximately 910,000 distinct CDR3 sequences on record, approximately 33% of them singletons. Roughly 12% of the sample is taken by the ten largest. V and J lose 0 bases and 5 bases, and a span of 17 bases separates them. The CDR3, from cysteine to phenylalanine, totals 16 residues. Kept here is only the CDR3 DNA, which spans 48 bases and is read in frame from base 1. From the germline V gene, CDR1 is MGHRA and CDR2 is YSYEKL. The data derive from a study of T cell repertoires in cytomegalovirus infection (dated by TCRdb to the late 2010s). For the wider study: Alongside well-studied HLA-B-restricted epitopes, the peptide stimulations were aimed at recently identified HLA-C-restricted CMV epitopes, whose presentation resists viral immunomodulation. Donor HLA type was relevant to the analysis, because carriage of CMV infection together with the matching HLA type was indicated by public TCR beta signatures.

The sample's treatment or condition, from its label and the paper: in vitro stimulation with specific CMV peptide epitopes to enrich CMV-specific T cells. What the authors observed across the whole study: In the ex vivo response, HLA-C-restricted CMV-specific TCR beta clonotypes were dominant, and in two of eight donors the single most frequent clonotype came from this HLA-C-restricted group. In both this cohort and an independent cohort of several hundred donors, the cumulative frequency of public TCR beta family members distinguished carriers of CMV infection plus the relevant HLA type.

The sequence was collected from a human donor in good health (CMV status not recorded). Some clones in this sample may be carry-over from other donors' samples. Sample: cultured CD8+ T cells from PBMCs, taken from culture after CMV antigen stimulation. Recombination linked TRBV4-1 to TRBJ2-7; the D region possibly corresponds to TRBD2 (5 bases align). The DNA is TGCGCCAGCAGCCAAGATCTGAGGACTCCCATCAACGAGCAGTACTTC. This codes for CASSQDLRTPINEQYF.